This T cell receptor beta chain was found in a study of T cells after yellow fever vaccination. The wider study: SMART-Seq v4 Ultra Low Input handled preparation of low-cell-number fractions.

Only a few counts were recorded for this clonotype. No antigen is known for it. General study findings and limits: Reappearance after the booster was seen for most primary-vaccination clones, at 96% CD4 and around 90% CD8.

J lost 4 bases, V lost 6 bases, and 5 bases had no gene match. CDR1 is SGHNT and CDR2 is YYREEE in the germline V gene (reference sequence). The CDR3 has 13 amino acids. Conversion of TCR transcripts into cDNA relied on 5'RACE template switching, which added a universal primer site and UMIs. Via MiXCR, TCRdb re-called the 5' RACE reads, giving one row per CDR3 protein. The sample includes hundreds of thousands of distinct CDR3 sequences, 17% of them seen just once. The sample was PBMCs, taken 5 days after the first yellow fever vaccination. The receptor's source is a man younger than 35 who received the YFV17D yellow fever vaccine. The chain is built from TRBV5-4 and TRBJ2-5, with TRBD1 identical over 8 bases. The CDR3 DNA follows: TGTGCCAGCACACTGGGGACAGGAGAGACCCAGTACTTC. Its protein product is CASTLGTGETQYF.